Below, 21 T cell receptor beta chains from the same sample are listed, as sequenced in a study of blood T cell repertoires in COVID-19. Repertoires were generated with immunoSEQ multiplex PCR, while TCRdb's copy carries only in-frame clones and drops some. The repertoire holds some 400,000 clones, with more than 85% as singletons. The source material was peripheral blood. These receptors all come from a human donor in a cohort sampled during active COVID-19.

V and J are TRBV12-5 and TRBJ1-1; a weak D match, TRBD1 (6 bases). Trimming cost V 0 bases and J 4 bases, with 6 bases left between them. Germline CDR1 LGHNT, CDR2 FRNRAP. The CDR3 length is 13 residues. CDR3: CASGLVQGTEAFF. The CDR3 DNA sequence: TGTGCTAGTGGTTTGGTACAGGGCACTGAAGCTTTCTTT.

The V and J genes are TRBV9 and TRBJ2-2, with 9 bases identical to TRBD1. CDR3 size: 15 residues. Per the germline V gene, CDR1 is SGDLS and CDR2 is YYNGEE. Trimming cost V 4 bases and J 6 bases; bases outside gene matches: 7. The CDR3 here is CASSSRDRAAGELFF. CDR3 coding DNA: TGTGCCAGCAGCAGCCGGGACAGGGCGGCCGGGGAGCTGTTTTTT.

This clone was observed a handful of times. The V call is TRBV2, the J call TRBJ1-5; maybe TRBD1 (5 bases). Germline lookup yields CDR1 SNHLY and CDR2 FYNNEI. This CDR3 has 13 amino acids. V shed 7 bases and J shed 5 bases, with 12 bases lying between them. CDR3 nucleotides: TGTGCCAGCACAGCAGGGTGGGATCAGCCCCAGCATTTT. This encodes CASTAGWDQPQHF.

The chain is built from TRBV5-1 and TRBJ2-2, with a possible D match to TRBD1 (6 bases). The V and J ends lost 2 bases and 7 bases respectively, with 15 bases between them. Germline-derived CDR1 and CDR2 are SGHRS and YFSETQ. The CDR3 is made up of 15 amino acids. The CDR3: CASSFEGPRGGELFF. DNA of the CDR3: TGCGCCAGCAGCTTTGAGGGGCCCAGGGGCGGGGAGCTGTTTTTT.

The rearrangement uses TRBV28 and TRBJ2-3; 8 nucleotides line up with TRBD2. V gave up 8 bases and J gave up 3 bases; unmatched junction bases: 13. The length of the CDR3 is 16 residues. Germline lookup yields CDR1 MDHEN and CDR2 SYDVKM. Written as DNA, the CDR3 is TGTGCCAGCGGATTAATACCGGGACTAGTAACAGATACGCAGTATTTT. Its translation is CASGLIPGLVTDTQYF. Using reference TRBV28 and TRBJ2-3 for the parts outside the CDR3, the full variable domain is DVKVTQSSRYLVKRTGEKVFLECVQDMDHENMFWYRQDPGLGLRLIYFSYDVKMKEKGDIPEGYSVSREKKERFSLILESASTNQTSMYLCASGLIPGLVTDTQYFGPGTRLTVL.

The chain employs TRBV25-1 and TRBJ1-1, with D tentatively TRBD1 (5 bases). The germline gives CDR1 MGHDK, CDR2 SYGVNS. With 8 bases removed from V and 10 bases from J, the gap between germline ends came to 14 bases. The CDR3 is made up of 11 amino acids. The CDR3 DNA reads TGTGCCAGCTCCGGGGGAGCAAGAGCTTTCTTT. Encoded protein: CASSGGARAFF.

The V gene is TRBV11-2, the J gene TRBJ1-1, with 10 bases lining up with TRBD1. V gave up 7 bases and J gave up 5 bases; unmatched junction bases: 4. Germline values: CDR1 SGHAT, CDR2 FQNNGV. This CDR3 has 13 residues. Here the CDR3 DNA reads TGTGCCAGCACCAGGACAGGGGGAACTGAAGCTTTCTTT. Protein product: CASTRTGGTEAFF.

This chain's CDR3 is CASSSLPATSGSWNEQFF. Written as DNA, the CDR3 is TGTGCCAGCAGCTCCCTCCCCGCCACTAGCGGGAGTTGGAATGAGCAGTTCTTC. The chain carries TRBV7-3 and TRBJ2-1, with 11 bases that match TRBD2. CDR1 is SGHTA and CDR2 is FQGTGA in the germline V gene. The CDR3 totals 18 residues. V dropped 4 bases and J dropped 7; count of bases not matched to a gene: 15. Full variable domain (outside the CDR3, taken from reference TRBV7-3 and TRBJ2-1): GAGVSQTPSNKVTEKGKYVELRCDPISGHTALYWYRQSLGQGPEFLIYFQGTGAADDSGLPNDRFFAVRPEGSVSTLKIQRTERGDSAVYLCASSSLPATSGSWNEQFFGPGTRLTVL.

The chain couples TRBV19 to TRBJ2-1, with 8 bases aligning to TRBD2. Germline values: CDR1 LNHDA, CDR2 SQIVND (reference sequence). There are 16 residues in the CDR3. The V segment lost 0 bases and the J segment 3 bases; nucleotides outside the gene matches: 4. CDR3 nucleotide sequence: TGTGCCAGTAGTATAGAGCATAGCGGGATCTACAATGAGCAGTTCTTC. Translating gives CASSIEHSGIYNEQFF. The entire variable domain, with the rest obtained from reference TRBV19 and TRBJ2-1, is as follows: DGGITQSPKYLFRKEGQNVTLSCEQNLNHDAMYWYRQDPGQGLRLIYYSQIVNDFQKGDIAEGYSVSREKKESFPLTVTSAQKNPTAFYLCASSIEHSGIYNEQFFGPGTRLTVL.

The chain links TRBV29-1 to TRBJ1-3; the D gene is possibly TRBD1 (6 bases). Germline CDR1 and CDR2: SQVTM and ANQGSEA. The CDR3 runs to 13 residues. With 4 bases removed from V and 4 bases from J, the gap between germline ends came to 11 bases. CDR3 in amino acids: CSVVAGAGNTIYF. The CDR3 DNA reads TGCAGCGTTGTAGCAGGGGCAGGAAACACCATATATTTT.

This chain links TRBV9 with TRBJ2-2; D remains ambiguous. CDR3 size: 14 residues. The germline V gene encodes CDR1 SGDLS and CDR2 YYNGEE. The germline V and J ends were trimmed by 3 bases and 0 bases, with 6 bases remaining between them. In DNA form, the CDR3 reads TGTGCCAGCAGCGCAAATTCGAACACCGGGGAGCTGTTTTTT. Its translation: CASSANSNTGELFF.

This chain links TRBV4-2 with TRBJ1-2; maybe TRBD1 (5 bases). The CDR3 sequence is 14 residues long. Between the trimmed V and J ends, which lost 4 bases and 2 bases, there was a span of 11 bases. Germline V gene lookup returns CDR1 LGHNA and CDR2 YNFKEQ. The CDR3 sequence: CASSPDRLNYGYTF. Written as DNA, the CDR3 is TGTGCCAGCAGCCCAGACAGACTGAACTATGGCTACACCTTC.

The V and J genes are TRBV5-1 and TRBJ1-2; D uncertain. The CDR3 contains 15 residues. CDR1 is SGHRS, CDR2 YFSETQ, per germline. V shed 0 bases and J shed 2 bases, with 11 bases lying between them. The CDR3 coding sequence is TGCGCCAGCAGCTTGGGGTCAGGTGGCAACTATGGCTACACCTTC. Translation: CASSLGSGGNYGYTF.

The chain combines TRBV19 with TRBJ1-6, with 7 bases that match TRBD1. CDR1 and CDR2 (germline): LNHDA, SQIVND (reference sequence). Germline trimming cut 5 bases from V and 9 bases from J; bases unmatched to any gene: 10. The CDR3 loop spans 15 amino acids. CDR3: CASSLTGDRLSPLHF. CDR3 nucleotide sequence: TGTGCCAGTAGTCTAACAGGGGATCGACTTTCACCCCTCCACTTT. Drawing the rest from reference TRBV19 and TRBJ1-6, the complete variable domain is DGGITQSPKYLFRKEGQNVTLSCEQNLNHDAMYWYRQDPGQGLRLIYYSQIVNDFQKGDIAEGYSVSREKKESFPLTVTSAQKNPTAFYLCASSLTGDRLSPLHFGNGTRLTVT.

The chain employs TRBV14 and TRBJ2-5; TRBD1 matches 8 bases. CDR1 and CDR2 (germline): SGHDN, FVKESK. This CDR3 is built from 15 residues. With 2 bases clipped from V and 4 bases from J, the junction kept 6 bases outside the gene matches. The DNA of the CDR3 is TGTGCCAGCAGCCAACTCCAGGGGGCTTTAGAGACCCAGTACTTC. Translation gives CASSQLQGALETQYF.

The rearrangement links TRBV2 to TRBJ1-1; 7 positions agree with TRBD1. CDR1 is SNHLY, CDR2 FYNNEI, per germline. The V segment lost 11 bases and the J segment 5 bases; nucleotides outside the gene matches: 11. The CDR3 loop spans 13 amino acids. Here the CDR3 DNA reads TGTGCCGGTAACAGACCAGGGGGTACTGAAGCTTTCTTT. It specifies CAGNRPGGTEAFF.

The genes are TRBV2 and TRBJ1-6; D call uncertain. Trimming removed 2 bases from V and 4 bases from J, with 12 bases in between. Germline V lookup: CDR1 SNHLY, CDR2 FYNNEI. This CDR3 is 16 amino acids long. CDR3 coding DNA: TGTGCCAGCAGTGAAAACAGTGTACATTATAATTCACCCCTCCACTTT. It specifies CASSENSVHYNSPLHF. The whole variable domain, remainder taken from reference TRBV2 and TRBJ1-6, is EPEVTQTPSHQVTQMGQEVILRCVPISNHLYFYWYRQILGQKVEFLVSFYNNEISEKSEIFDDQFSVERPDGSNFTLKIRSTKLEDSAMYFCASSENSVHYNSPLHFGNGTRLTVT.

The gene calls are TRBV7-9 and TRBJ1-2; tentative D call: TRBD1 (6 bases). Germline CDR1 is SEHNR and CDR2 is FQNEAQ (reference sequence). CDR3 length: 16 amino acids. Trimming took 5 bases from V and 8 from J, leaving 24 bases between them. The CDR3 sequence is CASSAVTGTTLLGYTF. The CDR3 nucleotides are TGTGCCAGCAGCGCCGTTACCGGGACAACCCTGTTGGGCTACACCTTC. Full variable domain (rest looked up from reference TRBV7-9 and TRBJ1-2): DTGVSQNPRHKITKRGQNVTFRCDPISEHNRLYWYRQTLGQGPEFLTYFQNEAQLEKSRLLSDRFSAERPKGSFSTLEIQRTEQGDSAMYLCASSAVTGTTLLGYTFGSGTRLTVV.

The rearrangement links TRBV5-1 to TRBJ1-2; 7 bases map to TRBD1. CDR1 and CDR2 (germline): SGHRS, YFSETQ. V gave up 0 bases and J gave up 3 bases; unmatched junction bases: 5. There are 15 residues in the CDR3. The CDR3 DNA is TGCGCCAGCAGCTTGGCCCCGGGACAGTACTATGGCTACACCTTC. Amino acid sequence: CASSLAPGQYYGYTF.

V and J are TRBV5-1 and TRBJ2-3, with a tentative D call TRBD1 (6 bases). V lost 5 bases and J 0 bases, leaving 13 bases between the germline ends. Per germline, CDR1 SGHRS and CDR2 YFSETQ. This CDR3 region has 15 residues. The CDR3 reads CASSPSGQSTDTQYF. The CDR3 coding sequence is TGCGCCAGCAGTCCTTCCGGACAGAGCACAGATACGCAGTATTTT.

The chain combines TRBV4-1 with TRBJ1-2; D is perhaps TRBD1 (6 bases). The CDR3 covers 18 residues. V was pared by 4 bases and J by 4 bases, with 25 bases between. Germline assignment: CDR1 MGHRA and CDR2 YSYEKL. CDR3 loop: CASSRDAGGPGRLYGYTF. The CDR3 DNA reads TGCGCCAGCAGCCGAGATGCGGGGGGGCCGGGACGGCTCTATGGCTACACCTTC.